A single TCR beta chain is shown here with its context. What antigen it recognizes has not been identified. Base qualities are not at hand, and no much larger clone is one base apart. This sample is part of a study of early T cells in non-severe SARS-CoV-2 infection (dated by TCRdb to the early 2020s). Background on the whole study: Bulk RNA from unsorted whole blood was used for TCR sequencing, so alpha and beta chains could not be paired.

The study was a case-control design nested within a healthcare worker cohort in London, UK, with weekly nasopharyngeal swab PCR tests and blood sampling. Healthcare workers were recruited between 23 and 31 March 2020, during the week of the UK lockdown, and were followed weekly for up to roughly 15 weeks. Libraries were prepared through 5' RACE. Data came from a NextSeq 500. Unique molecular identifiers were attached to individual cDNA molecules in the TCR library protocol so that sequencing error and PCR bias could be corrected. TCR alpha and beta chains were both sequenced, and the abundances of alpha and beta sequences in each sample were closely correlated with each other. Per the original workflow: V gene, J gene and CDR3 annotation of TCR sequences was performed with Decombinator V4. Expanded TCRs were defined as changing significantly between any two time points under a Poisson model with p below 0.0001. Abundances of TCRs were expressed as counts per million after normalisation to the total number of TCRs sequenced in each sample. TRAV1-2 paired with TRAJ12, TRAJ20 or TRAJ33 defined MAIT TCRs, while TRAV10 paired with TRAJ18 defined iNKT TCRs. VDJdb, accessed on 1 November 2021, was searched for TCRs annotated for CMV, EBV and SARS-CoV-2, and TCRs annotated for more than one antigen were excluded. The public sequencing data were trimmed at Q25 with fastp and processed into clonotypes with MiXCR by TCRdb, which kept only in-frame beta chains. CDR3 protein sequences are deduplicated, and each keeps its most common genes and DNA. The V and J calls and clone size are TCRdb's, not the authors'. The sample table records some 39,000 distinct CDR3 sequences; less than 8.5% of these occur just once. Roughly 8% of the sample lies in the top ten.

V is pared back by 4 bases and J by 3 bases, with 10 bases lying between the germline termini. The germline V gene (reference sequence) yields LGHDT for CDR1 and YNNKEL for CDR2. Inclusive of the bounding cysteine and phenylalanine, the CDR3 is 13 residues long. Only the CDR3 region is kept as DNA, spanning 39 bases read in frame from base 1. Results and caveats for the whole study, not just this receptor: VDJdb matching was skewed toward anti-spike CD8 responses and likely underestimated virus-specific expansions by missing private and CD4 specificities.

The source is an adult who was a healthcare worker with PCR-confirmed SARS-CoV-2 infection or an uninfected control (not recorded which). The sequence joins TRBV3-1 to TRBJ2-7, with TRBD2 tentatively as D gene (6 bases match). Specimen: whole blood. Here the CDR3 is given as CASSLEGLYEQYF. In nucleotide form, the sequence is TGTGCCAGCAGCCTGGAGGGCCTCTACGAGCAGTACTTC.